The 6 T cell receptor beta chains in this list originate from one sample, sequenced in a study of shared clonotypes between healthy human individuals. Repertoires were generated with immunoSEQ multiplex PCR, while TCRdb's copy carries only in-frame clones and drops some. Of about 2.4 million clones listed, approximately 92% are singletons. The sample consisted of naive CD4+ T cells sorted from blood. Subset: CD45RA+ positively selected. The source of these receptors is a man between 18 and 35 years old in good health.

The rearrangement uses TRBV19 and TRBJ1-6; 11 bases are shared with TRBD1. Per the germline V gene, CDR1 is LNHDA and CDR2 is SQIVND (reference sequence). Trimming at V came to 5 bases and at J to 9 bases, leaving 9 bases not matched to a gene. CDR3 length: 16 amino acids. The CDR3 DNA reads as TGTGCCAGTAGTTCGGACAGGGGGCTCTTAGCTTCACCCCTCCACTTT. Translation gives CASSSDRGLLASPLHF.

This chain joins TRBV2 and TRBJ2-3, with 11 bases that match TRBD2. The germline V gene encodes CDR1 SNHLY and CDR2 FYNNEI. The junction had 3 bases not matched to a gene; V was cut back by 1 base and J by 6 bases. CDR3 size: 15 residues. The CDR3 DNA sequence: TGTGCCAGCAGTGAAGGACTAGCGGGGTTGGATACGCAGTATTTT. This gives the protein CASSEGLAGLDTQYF.

The chain recombines TRBV6-1 with TRBJ2-1, with D perhaps TRBD1 (5 bases). CDR3 length equals 11 residues. Deletions cut 5 bases from V and 10 bases from J, with 9 bases between. Germline CDR1 is MNHNS and CDR2 is SASEGT. The DNA of the CDR3 is TGTGCCAGCAGTTTTCGACAGGAGCAGTTCTTC. It specifies CASSFRQEQFF.

This clone was found once. This chain joins TRBV18 and TRBJ2-7; 11 nucleotides match TRBD2. CDR1 KGHSH and CDR2 LQKENI come from the germline V gene. CDR3 length: 16 amino acids. J lost 5 bases, V lost 0 bases, and 6 bases had no gene match. Here the CDR3 reads CASSPPTSGAGDEQYF. DNA of the CDR3: TGTGCCAGCTCACCACCGACTAGCGGGGCCGGAGACGAGCAGTACTTC.

Details on this clone: The sample contains more than one DNA sequence encoding this CDR3. The rearrangement links TRBV19 to TRBJ1-5, with unresolved D. Trimming cost V 2 bases and J 1 base, with 6 bases left between them. CDR1 LNHDA and CDR2 SQIVND come from the germline V gene (reference sequence). CDR3 length equals 14 residues. In DNA, the CDR3 is TGTGCCAGTAGTATAACCGGAAGCAATCAGCCCCAGCATTTT. Translation: CASSITGSNQPQHF.

The chain employs TRBV28 and TRBJ2-1; 9 bases are shared with TRBD2. Trimming at V came to 8 bases and at J to 7 bases, leaving 15 bases not matched to a gene. This CDR3 contains 16 residues. In germline, CDR1 is MDHEN, CDR2 SYDVKM. The CDR3 region is CASVLSGGGASNEQFF. The CDR3 DNA is TGTGCCAGCGTCTTAAGTGGCGGGGGGGCTTCGAATGAGCAGTTCTTC.